The 25 T cell receptor beta chains given below trace back to one sample, sequenced in a study of T cell responses to AZD1222 COVID-19 vaccine. Generated by immunoSEQ multiplex PCR, the TCRdb table keeps only in-frame clones and is missing some. The sample shows 110,000 to 150,000 clones, more than 85% of them seen only once. The sequencing used peripheral blood, collected on day 0 of MenACWY control vaccination. These receptors all stem from an adult in good health.

This clone was seen once. The genes are TRBV5-6 and TRBJ1-2; no reliable D call. Trimming shortened V by 0 bases and J by 4 bases, and 13 bases separated the two germline ends. The CDR3 is 15 residues long. The germline V gene has CDR1 SGHDT and CDR2 YYEEEE. The CDR3 loop is CASSLVGSAIYGYTF. The CDR3 nucleotides are TGTGCCAGCAGCTTGGTGGGCAGCGCTATCTATGGCTACACCTTC.

The chain couples TRBV2 to TRBJ2-1, with 15 bases identical to TRBD2. V dropped 6 bases and J dropped 7; count of bases not matched to a gene: 16. Looked up from germline, CDR1 is SNHLY and CDR2 is FYNNEI. The CDR3 contains 19 residues. CDR3 bases: TGTGCCAGCAGCAGGGGACTAGCGGGAGGAGGAGGGCCGGAGAATGAGCAGTTCTTC. It specifies CASSRGLAGGGGPENEQFF.

The V and J genes are TRBV7-8 and TRBJ1-1; possibly TRBD1 for D (6 bases). Between the trimmed V and J ends, which lost 6 bases and 4 bases, there was a span of 18 bases. The CDR3 spans 15 residues. CDR1 is SGHVS and CDR2 is FQNEAQ in the germline V gene. As DNA, the CDR3 is TGTGCCAGCAGAACCATGGGGGCAGATAGCACTGAAGCTTTCTTT. It is translated as CASRTMGADSTEAFF.

J is TRBJ2-7 and V is TRBV6-5, with TRBD1 identical over 7 bases. Germline loops: CDR1 MNHEY, CDR2 SVGAGI. J gave up 3 bases and V 6 bases, and 8 bases lay outside the gene matches. This CDR3 contains 14 residues. The CDR3: CASSSSAGGYEQYF. The CDR3 coding sequence is TGTGCCAGCAGCTCATCGGCAGGGGGCTACGAGCAGTACTTC.

The gene calls are TRBV6-1 and TRBJ2-1; D not certain. The germline CDR1 and CDR2 sequences are MNHNS and SASEGT. V was pared by 3 bases and J by 4 bases, with 4 bases between. This CDR3 spans 12 amino acids. The CDR3 nucleotides read TGTGCCAGCAGTGACCGTTACAATGAGCAGTTCTTC. Its translation is CASSDRYNEQFF.

Of note for this clone: A read error may account for a junction end that differs from germline. This chain connects TRBV2 to TRBJ2-3, with TRBD2 identical over 7 bases. CDR1 and CDR2 (germline): SNHLY, FYNNEI. The CDR3 length is 14 residues. CDR3 nucleotides: TGTGCCAGCAGCGAAGGACTAGTGGCAGATACGCAGTATTTT. Its protein product is CASSEGLVADTQYF.

This chain joins TRBV5-1 and TRBJ2-2; a possible D gene is TRBD2 (5 bases). The germline CDR1 and CDR2 sequences are SGHRS and YFSETQ. The CDR3 covers 16 residues. Between the trimmed V and J ends, which lost 1 base and 4 bases, there was a span of 14 bases. CDR3 in amino acids: CASSLTAAPTTGELFF. The CDR3 region has the DNA TGCGCCAGCAGCTTGACAGCGGCACCAACCACCGGGGAGCTGTTTTTT.

The rearrangement uses TRBV5-4 and TRBJ1-2; D unresolved. The CDR3 runs to 15 residues. Trimming shortened V by 1 base and J by 4 bases, and 14 bases separated the two germline ends. Per the germline V gene, CDR1 is SGHNT and CDR2 is YYREEE (reference sequence). The CDR3 DNA reads TGTGCCAGCAGCTTGTCTGTCACCTATACCTATGGCTACACCTTC. Translated: CASSLSVTYTYGYTF.

This chain joins TRBV6-5 and TRBJ1-2, with D possibly being TRBD1 (5 bases). V lost 6 bases, J lost 2 bases, and 10 bases lay in between. The CDR3 sequence is 13 residues long. Germline values: CDR1 MNHEY, CDR2 SVGAGI. CDR3 bases: TGTGCCAGCAGCCGGGACTCGAACTATGGCTACACCTTC. Residues: CASSRDSNYGYTF.

The chain combines TRBV7-9 with TRBJ2-1; D is undetermined. There are 11 residues in the CDR3. Germline V gene sequence: CDR1 SEHNR, CDR2 FQNEAQ (reference sequence). The V gene lost 1 base and the J gene lost 13 bases, with 8 bases spanning the gap. The CDR3 DNA is TGTGCCAGCAGCTTAGTAGGGTTACAGTTCTTC. It encodes CASSLVGLQFF. The full variable domain, with the rest looked up from reference TRBV7-9 and TRBJ2-1, is DTGVSQNPRHKITKRGQNVTFRCDPISEHNRLYWYRQTLGQGPEFLTYFQNEAQLEKSRLLSDRFSAERPKGSFSTLEIQRTEQGDSAMYLCASSLVGLQFFGPGTRLTVL.

This rearrangement joins TRBV30 to TRBJ1-3; D unresolved. Deletions cut 0 bases from V and 0 bases from J, with 18 bases between. Germline V gene lookup returns CDR1 GTSNPN and CDR2 SVGIG (reference sequence). CDR3 length: 18 amino acids. The DNA for the CDR3 is TGTGCCTGGAGTGTACTGGGTGGAGGTGGGTTCTCTGGAAACACCATATATTTT. Residues: CAWSVLGGGGFSGNTIYF.

The gene calls are TRBV6-5 and TRBJ2-1; 7 bases align to TRBD2. Losses at the gene ends were 5 bases for V and 5 bases for J; bases not matched to a gene: 6. The length of the CDR3 is 14 residues. Germline lookup yields CDR1 MNHEY and CDR2 SVGAGI. The DNA for the CDR3 is TGTGCCAGCAGTATCTCCGGGACTAACAATGAGCAGTTCTTC. Protein: CASSISGTNNEQFF.

The chain recombines TRBV20-1 with TRBJ1-1; tentative D call: TRBD1 (5 bases). V was shortened by 5 bases and J by 9 bases, with 19 bases between the two germline ends. The CDR3 spans 13 residues. Germline CDR1 and CDR2: DFQATT and SNEGSKA (reference sequence). This CDR3 is CSARGGGTEKAFF. CDR3 coding DNA: TGCAGTGCTCGTGGGGGAGGGACCGAGAAAGCTTTCTTT.

The chain employs TRBV7-3 and TRBJ2-2; maybe TRBD1 (7 bases). Trimming removed 2 bases at V and 3 bases at J, with 16 bases between. In germline, CDR1 is SGHTA, CDR2 FQGTGA. This CDR3 comprises 17 residues. CDR3 sequence: CASSLAPGGSDTGELFF. CDR3 DNA: TGTGCCAGCAGCTTAGCCCCAGGGGGGAGTGACACCGGGGAGCTGTTTTTT.

The rearrangement joins TRBV3-1 (or the pseudogene TRBV3-2) to TRBJ2-1; 7 bases fit TRBD2. V trimming: 2 bases; J trimming: 5 bases; junction bases outside the gene matches: 12. The CDR3 is made up of 17 amino acids. Germline V CDR1 and CDR2: LGHDT, YNNKEL (reference sequence). The CDR3 DNA is TGTGCCAGCAGCCAAAGGGTTGGGTTGCGGGAGCACAATGAGCAGTTCTTC. It yields the protein CASSQRVGLREHNEQFF.

The chain uses TRBV7-8 and TRBJ1-2; 10 positions match TRBD1. The germline gives CDR1 SGHVS, CDR2 FQNEAQ. This CDR3 is 15 amino acids long. Trimming took 5 bases from V and 4 from J; bases not matched to a gene: 7. Here the CDR3 reads CASSPGDRGGYGYTF. CDR3 DNA sequence: TGTGCCAGCAGCCCCGGGGACAGGGGTGGCTATGGCTACACCTTC.

The V and J genes are TRBV7-2 and TRBJ2-7; 8 bases line up with TRBD2. The V segment lost 2 bases and the J segment 0 bases; nucleotides outside the gene matches: 12. Germline CDR1 is SGHTA and CDR2 is FQGNSA. CDR3 length equals 18 residues. The CDR3 nucleotides are TGTGCCAGCAGCTTAAGGGGACCTACGGGAGGGATCTCCTACGAGCAGTACTTC. Its protein is CASSLRGPTGGISYEQYF.

This clone occurred once. The CDR3 DNA reads TGTGCCAGCAGTTTATCGCTCAGTTCCAATCAGCCCCAGCATTTT. Protein: CASSLSLSSNQPQHF. The chain couples TRBV27 to TRBJ1-5; D is ambiguous. With 0 bases removed from V and 3 bases from J, the gap between germline ends came to 9 bases. The CDR3 is 15 amino acids. Germline lookup yields CDR1 MNHEY and CDR2 SMNVEV (reference sequence).

The chain employs TRBV3-1 (or the pseudogene TRBV3-2) and TRBJ1-2, with TRBD1 as a possible D gene (5 bases). The germline CDR1 and CDR2 sequences are LGHDT and YNNKEL (reference sequence). There are 16 residues in the CDR3. Deletions cut 0 bases from V and 2 bases from J, with 13 bases between. The CDR3 here is CASSQEYPRGNYGYTF. CDR3 nucleotides: TGTGCCAGCAGCCAAGAGTACCCCCGGGGGAACTATGGCTACACCTTC.

The chain joins TRBV7-9 to TRBJ1-6; D uncertain. The CDR3 consists of 13 residues. The germline V and J ends were trimmed by 5 bases and 2 bases, with 4 bases remaining between them. The germline V gene has CDR1 SEHNR and CDR2 FQNEAQ (reference sequence). CDR3 sequence reads: CASSSTYNSPLHF. DNA of the CDR3: TGTGCCAGCAGCAGCACCTATAATTCACCCCTCCACTTT.

The rearrangement links TRBV5-4 to TRBJ2-7, with 11 bases identical to TRBD2. Germline V lookup: CDR1 SGHNT, CDR2 YYREEE (reference sequence). The CDR3 has 15 amino acids. Trimming cost V 3 bases and J 6 bases; bases outside gene matches: 8. CDR3 protein: CASSSLAGGPLEQYF. The CDR3 coding sequence is TGTGCCAGCAGCTCTTTAGCGGGAGGGCCCCTCGAGCAGTACTTC.

The count of this clone is one. The chain combines TRBV19 with TRBJ2-3, with D possibly matching TRBD2 (6 bases). V was clipped by 9 bases and J by 2 bases, with 21 bases between them. CDR3 length: 16 residues. The germline gives CDR1 LNHDA, CDR2 SQIVND (reference sequence). CDR3 residues: CASRRVAELTTDTQYF. CDR3 nucleotides: TGTGCCAGCAGGAGGGTAGCGGAGCTAACCACAGATACGCAGTATTTT.

As DNA, the CDR3 is TGTGCCAGTGAGAGGACAGTAAATCAGCCCCAGCATTTT. Protein product: CASERTVNQPQHF. This chain joins TRBV19 and TRBJ1-5; D perhaps matches TRBD1 (6 bases). The V gene lost 8 bases and the J gene lost 4 bases, with 12 bases spanning the gap. This CDR3 region has 13 residues. Looked up from germline, CDR1 is LNHDA and CDR2 is SQIVND (reference sequence).

The chain recombines TRBV3-1 (or the pseudogene TRBV3-2) with TRBJ2-3; D unclear. Germline CDR1 reads LGHDT; CDR2 reads YNNKEL (reference sequence). The length of the CDR3 is 13 residues. Deletions cut 3 bases from V and 2 bases from J, with 6 bases between. The CDR3, as DNA: TGTGCCAGCAGCCATGCACCCACAGATACGCAGTATTTT. Residues: CASSHAPTDTQYF.

The rearrangement uses TRBV27 and TRBJ2-7, with 8 positions matching TRBD1. This CDR3 comprises 18 residues. In germline, CDR1 is MNHEY, CDR2 SMNVEV (reference sequence). J was trimmed by 0 bases and V by 5 bases; bases with no gene match: 15. CDR3 amino acids: CASSPWGAGGSDSYEQYF. For the CDR3, the DNA is TGTGCCAGCAGTCCTTGGGGCGCAGGGGGCTCCGACTCCTACGAGCAGTACTTC.